Each of the 32 T cell receptor beta chains below was sequenced from the same sample in a study of CD4 T cells in relation to SARS-CoV-2 and coronaviruses. Their specific antigens are unknown. This table comes from immunoSEQ multiplex PCR, and its TCRdb copy is limited to in-frame clones, with some not included. The repertoire includes around 16,000 clones, approximately 80% of them detected once, and about 30% sits in the top ten. The unexposed donors gave CD4+ T cells in about 2010-2019, prior to COVID-19. CD4+ T cells were isolated from the cells after more than 8 days of culture. The sequenced sample consisted of CD4+ T cells from PBMCs, cultured in vitro. Receptors were obtained from a human donor in good health.

By share, this clone ranks as medium-sized. The chain uses TRBV5-1 and TRBJ2-1, with D tentatively TRBD1 or TRBD2 (5 bases each). The germline gives CDR1 SGHRS, CDR2 YFSETQ. This CDR3 is 18 amino acids long. V lost 1 base to trimming and J lost 0 bases, with 17 bases between them. The DNA for the CDR3 is TGCGCCAGCAGCTTGTGGGGACCAGGAGAAAGCTCCTACAATGAGCAGTTCTTC. Its translation: CASSLWGPGESSYNEQFF.

The chain is built from TRBV6-5 and TRBJ1-1, with no clear D. V lost 6 bases and J 1 base, leaving 12 bases between the germline ends. The length of the CDR3 is 14 residues. The germline CDR1 and CDR2 sequences are MNHEY and SVGAGI. CDR3 coding DNA: TGTGCCAGCAGGGACGCACCCCGGAACACTGAAGCTTTCTTT. The encoded protein is CASRDAPRNTEAFF.

The chain has TRBV5-1 and TRBJ2-7, with no clear D. This CDR3 contains 13 residues. Trimming took 0 bases from V and 5 from J, leaving 9 bases between them. Germline V gene data show CDR1 as SGHRS and CDR2 as YFSETQ. This chain's CDR3 is CASSLEGYNEQYF. The DNA for the CDR3 is TGCGCCAGCAGCTTGGAGGGTTACAACGAGCAGTACTTC.

V usage is TRBV6-4 and J usage is TRBJ1-5; possible D gene TRBD1, 5 bases. Germline V gene data show CDR1 as MRHNA and CDR2 as SNTAGT. V lost 6 bases and J lost 4, with 13 bases in between. CDR3 size: 14 residues. CDR3 sequence (DNA): TGTGCCAGCAGGGGACGCGAACCTAATCAGCCCCAGCATTTT. Its translation is CASRGREPNQPQHF.

The chain carries TRBV6-5 and TRBJ2-3, with 7 positions matching TRBD2. Germline loops: CDR1 MNHEY, CDR2 SVGAGI. The CDR3 extends over 15 amino acids. V lost 4 bases and J lost 2; bases outside the gene matches: 6. In nucleotides, the CDR3 is TGTGCCAGCAGTTCGGGGAGCGGGATCACAGATACGCAGTATTTT. It encodes CASSSGSGITDTQYF.

The V gene is TRBV30, the J gene TRBJ2-4; D gene ambiguous. V gave up 3 bases and J gave up 0 bases, with 12 bases separating them. Germline V gene data show CDR1 as GTSNPN and CDR2 as SVGIG (reference sequence). This CDR3 is 15 amino acids long. This chain's CDR3 is CAWRGKGIAKNIQYF. Written as DNA, the CDR3 is TGTGCCTGGAGGGGGAAGGGTATAGCCAAAAACATTCAGTACTTC.

The chain uses TRBV10-3 and TRBJ2-7; D is tentatively TRBD1 or TRBD2 (6 bases each). The germline gives CDR1 ENHRY, CDR2 SYGVKD. The CDR3 is 13 residues long. V lost 6 bases and J lost 5, with 14 bases in between. The CDR3 loop reads CAISKPGANEQYF. CDR3 bases: TGTGCCATCAGCAAACCGGGGGCCAACGAGCAGTACTTC.

J is TRBJ1-1 and V is TRBV2; D gene unclear. Germline values: CDR1 SNHLY, CDR2 FYNNEI. V was shortened by 8 bases and J by 5 bases, with 21 bases between the two germline ends. This CDR3 has 15 amino acids. CDR3 sequence: CASSPPLRTGTEAFF. The CDR3 bases are TGTGCCAGCTCCCCGCCCCTACGGACGGGGACTGAAGCTTTCTTT.

The chain uses TRBV19 and TRBJ2-1; D not certain. Trimming took 3 bases from V and 7 from J, leaving 7 bases between them. The CDR3 has 12 amino acids. Germline-derived CDR1 and CDR2 are LNHDA and SQIVND (reference sequence). CDR3 DNA sequence: TGTGCCAGTAGTATTTCGCGTAATGAGCAGTTCTTC. It encodes CASSISRNEQFF.

This chain uses TRBV3-1 (or the pseudogene TRBV3-2) with TRBJ1-5, with D possibly TRBD1 on 5 matching bases. V was pared by 4 bases and J by 7 bases, with 14 bases between. The CDR3 is 14 amino acids. Germline V gene sequence: CDR1 LGHDT, CDR2 YNNKEL (reference sequence). In nucleotides, the CDR3 is TGTGCCAGCAGCCCACAGGTGGGGGGGCAGCCCCAGCATTTT. It translates to CASSPQVGGQPQHF.

The V gene is TRBV19, the J gene TRBJ2-3; 9 bases agree with TRBD2. This CDR3 has 18 amino acids. The V and J ends lost 5 bases and 0 bases, in that order; junction bases with no gene match: 12. Germline loops: CDR1 LNHDA, CDR2 SQIVND (reference sequence). CDR3: CASSHGRASGTSTDTQYF. The CDR3 DNA follows: TGTGCCAGTAGTCATGGTAGGGCTAGCGGGACAAGCACAGATACGCAGTATTTT. Supplemented by reference TRBV19 and TRBJ2-3, the full variable domain reads DGGITQSPKYLFRKEGQNVTLSCEQNLNHDAMYWYRQDPGQGLRLIYYSQIVNDFQKGDIAEGYSVSREKKESFPLTVTSAQKNPTAFYLCASSHGRASGTSTDTQYFGPGTRLTVL.

J is TRBJ2-1 and V is TRBV7-3, with 8 nucleotides matching TRBD1. In germline, CDR1 is SGHTA, CDR2 FQGTGA. The CDR3 loop spans 13 amino acids. The V segment lost 0 bases and the J segment 15 bases; nucleotides outside the gene matches: 7. The CDR3 reads CASSLTGQGPPFF. The CDR3 coding sequence is TGTGCCAGCAGCTTAACCGGACAGGGCCCGCCGTTCTTC.

The V gene is TRBV12-5, the J gene TRBJ1-6, with TRBD1 identical over 12 bases. This CDR3 comprises 15 residues. J lost 8 bases, V lost 5 bases, and 4 bases had no gene match. CDR1 LGHNT and CDR2 FRNRAP come from the germline V gene. The CDR3 DNA reads as TGTGCTAGTGGTCTGGGACAGGGGGCGGATTCACCCCTCCACTTT. This codes for CASGLGQGADSPLHF.

V and J are TRBV9 and TRBJ2-5; 8 bases match TRBD1. The V gene end was trimmed by 1 base and the J gene end by 5 bases; junction bases not matched to a gene: 7. Germline V gene lookup returns CDR1 SGDLS and CDR2 YYNGEE. This CDR3 region has 15 residues. CDR3 sequence: CASSVQTGAWETQYF. In DNA, the CDR3 is TGTGCCAGCAGCGTACAGACAGGGGCGTGGGAGACCCAGTACTTC.

The J gene is TRBJ1-5, the V gene TRBV30; tentative D call: TRBD1 (5 bases). V was shortened by 5 bases and J by 2 bases, with 13 bases between the two germline ends. CDR1 is GTSNPN and CDR2 is SVGIG in the germline V gene (reference sequence). CDR3 length: 14 residues. CDR3 protein: CAWFTGSGNQPQHF. The DNA for the CDR3 is TGTGCCTGGTTTACAGGTTCCGGCAATCAGCCCCAGCATTTT.

The chain combines TRBV2 with TRBJ1-5, with D possibly being TRBD1 (6 bases). CDR3 length: 14 residues. The V gene's germline CDR1 is SNHLY and CDR2 FYNNEI. V lost 4 bases and J 8 bases, leaving 15 bases between the germline ends. CDR3 region: CASSGFGGPEPQHF. The CDR3 region has the DNA TGTGCCAGCAGTGGGTTTGGGGGCCCGGAGCCCCAGCATTTT.

This clone was counted a few times. The chain employs TRBV12-5 and TRBJ2-3; TRBD2 agrees at 13 bases. V gave up 4 bases and J gave up 6 bases; unmatched junction bases: 7. Germline V lookup: CDR1 LGHNT, CDR2 FRNRAP. CDR3 length: 16 amino acids. The CDR3 loop is CASGSVRTSGSDTQYF. CDR3 nucleotide sequence: TGTGCTAGTGGTTCGGTCCGGACTAGCGGGAGTGATACGCAGTATTTT.

V usage is TRBV6-5 and J usage is TRBJ1-5, with D uncertain. CDR3 length: 13 residues. The germline V and J ends were trimmed by 4 bases and 10 bases, with 14 bases remaining between them. Germline CDR1 is MNHEY and CDR2 is SVGAGI. DNA for the CDR3: TGTGCCAGCAGTTCGATCGGCCGTACCCCCCAGCATTTT. It yields the protein CASSSIGRTPQHF.

The chain carries TRBV25-1 and TRBJ2-1; D unclear. Germline CDR1 and CDR2: MGHDK and SYGVNS. V gave up 3 bases and J gave up 4 bases, with 10 bases separating them. This CDR3 has 14 amino acids. CDR3 residues: CASSDRWEYNEQFF. CDR3 nucleotides: TGTGCCAGCAGTGACAGGTGGGAATACAATGAGCAGTTCTTC.

The chain is built from TRBV7-3 and TRBJ2-5, with D uncertain. V was cut by 5 bases and J by 2 bases, with 15 bases left in between. CDR1 is SGHTA and CDR2 is FQGTGA in the germline V gene. CDR3 length equals 15 residues. The CDR3, as DNA: TGTGCCAGCAGCCGCATACCGGGCCAGCAAGAGACCCAGTACTTC. The encoded protein is CASSRIPGQQETQYF.

For the CDR3, the DNA is TGTGCCAGCAGCTTATTAGGGCGGGAGGGCTACAATGAGCAGTTCTTC. It is translated as CASSLLGREGYNEQFF. The chain recombines TRBV7-8 with TRBJ2-1, with 9 bases identical to TRBD2. The CDR3 loop spans 16 amino acids. The trim removed 2 bases at V and 3 bases at J, leaving 5 bases unmatched. Germline-derived CDR1 and CDR2 are SGHVS and FQNEAQ.

The chain links TRBV28 to TRBJ1-4; no clear D. In germline, CDR1 is MDHEN, CDR2 SYDVKM. V was pared by 6 bases and J by 5 bases, with 7 bases between. The CDR3 runs to 12 residues. In DNA form, the CDR3 reads TGTGCCAGCAGCCTCAGGAATGAAAAACTGTTTTTT. Its translation is CASSLRNEKLFF.

The chain has TRBV18 and TRBJ1-1, with 8 bases that match TRBD1. V shed 5 bases and J 3 bases; nucleotides not matched to a gene: 8. The CDR3 spans 15 residues. Germline lookup yields CDR1 KGHSH and CDR2 LQKENI. The CDR3 loop is CASSLQGASDTEAFF. DNA for the CDR3: TGTGCCAGCTCATTGCAGGGGGCGTCGGACACTGAAGCTTTCTTT.

In this sample, this clone turned up a few times. This chain links TRBV5-6 with TRBJ2-4; no reliable D call. V lost 2 bases and J 0 bases, leaving 12 bases between the germline ends. Per the germline V gene, CDR1 is SGHDT and CDR2 is YYEEEE. The CDR3 extends over 16 amino acids. CDR3 nucleotide sequence: TGTGCCAGCAGCTTAGAGGCACTCCTAGCCAAAAACATTCAGTACTTC. As protein: CASSLEALLAKNIQYF.

This rearrangement joins TRBV18 to TRBJ2-7; perhaps TRBD1 as D (5 bases). Germline V gene data show CDR1 as KGHSH and CDR2 as LQKENI. Deletions cut 3 bases from V and 2 bases from J, with 14 bases between. The CDR3 length is 15 residues. The CDR3 DNA sequence: TGTGCCAGCTCACCTCAATACGACAGTACCTACGAGCAGTACTTC. Its protein product is CASSPQYDSTYEQYF. The whole variable domain, remainder taken from reference TRBV18 and TRBJ2-7, is NAGVMQNPRHLVRRRGQEARLRCSPMKGHSHVYWYRQLPEEGLKFMVYLQKENIIDESGMPKERFSAEFPKEGPSILRIQQVVRGDSAAYFCASSPQYDSTYEQYFGPGTRLTVT.

The V gene is TRBV5-1, the J gene TRBJ2-1; D call uncertain. The CDR3 is 14 amino acids. Trimming cost V 0 bases and J 0 bases, with 4 bases left between them. Per germline, CDR1 SGHRS and CDR2 YFSETQ. CDR3 nucleotides: TGCGCCAGCAGCTTGGCAGACTCCTACAATGAGCAGTTCTTC. It encodes CASSLADSYNEQFF.

This clone was counted between two and nine times. This chain connects TRBV19 to TRBJ1-1, with 9 bases that match TRBD1. CDR3 length equals 14 residues. V lost 5 bases, J lost 11 bases, and 12 bases stayed unmatched. The germline CDR1 and CDR2 sequences are LNHDA and SQIVND (reference sequence). CDR3: CASSDPGTGLSAFF. As DNA, the CDR3 is TGTGCCAGTAGTGATCCCGGGACAGGGCTATCGGCTTTCTTT.

The chain couples TRBV5-1 to TRBJ2-7, with 7 positions matching TRBD1. This CDR3 contains 16 residues. V trimming: 0 bases; J trimming: 6 bases; junction bases outside the gene matches: 12. The germline V gene encodes CDR1 SGHRS and CDR2 YFSETQ. The CDR3 loop reads CASSLASSGTESEQYF. For the CDR3, the DNA is TGCGCCAGCAGCTTGGCCTCTTCCGGGACAGAATCCGAGCAGTACTTC. The full variable domain, rest sourced from reference TRBV5-1 and TRBJ2-7, is KAGVTQTPRYLIKTRGQQVTLSCSPISGHRSVSWYQQTPGQGLQFLFEYFSETQRNKGNFPGRFSGRQFSNSRSEMNVSTLELGDSALYLCASSLASSGTESEQYFGPGTRLTVT.

The chain links TRBV9 to TRBJ1-1; D may be TRBD1 (6 bases). Trimming took off 4 bases at V and 4 bases at J, with 20 bases between the two ends. This CDR3 contains 16 residues. CDR1 is SGDLS and CDR2 is YYNGEE in the germline V gene. The CDR3 nucleotides are TGTGCCAGCAGCCCAGGGGTCGGCGGAGGTAGCACTGAAGCTTTCTTT. Translated, it gives CASSPGVGGGSTEAFF.

This clone has a handful of counts. CDR3 residues: CASSPPAGGADTQYF. CDR3 sequence (DNA): TGTGCCAGCTCACCACCTGCGGGAGGGGCAGATACGCAGTATTTT. This sequence joins TRBV18 and TRBJ2-3, with 9 bases fitting TRBD2. This CDR3 has 15 residues. V lost 0 bases and J lost 4; bases outside the gene matches: 2. Germline V gene sequence: CDR1 KGHSH, CDR2 LQKENI. The variable domain in full, with the rest retrieved from reference TRBV18 and TRBJ2-3, is NAGVMQNPRHLVRRRGQEARLRCSPMKGHSHVYWYRQLPEEGLKFMVYLQKENIIDESGMPKERFSAEFPKEGPSILRIQQVVRGDSAAYFCASSPPAGGADTQYFGPGTRLTVL.

This clone was observed a few times. The chain is built from TRBV19 and TRBJ1-1, with a weak D call TRBD1 (5 bases). The CDR3 length is 14 residues. The ends were cut back, 0 bases at V and 5 bases at J, with 10 bases in the middle. Germline-derived CDR1 and CDR2 are LNHDA and SQIVND (reference sequence). DNA of the CDR3: TGTGCCAGTAGTATAGAATCAGGGAGGACTGAAGCTTTCTTT. Amino acid sequence: CASSIESGRTEAFF.

The chain employs TRBV6-5 and TRBJ2-7; tentative D call: TRBD2 (7 bases). Trimming removed 7 bases from V and 0 bases from J, with 13 bases in between. The CDR3 is 14 residues long. Germline V CDR1 and CDR2: MNHEY, SVGAGI. The DNA of the CDR3 is TGTGCCAGCAAGGGGGGGGAAAGCTCCTACGAGCAGTACTTC. Its protein product is CASKGGESSYEQYF.